Presented here are 13 T cell receptor beta chains from one specimen sequenced in a study of T-cell memory formation after mild COVID-19. TCRdb passed the 5' RACE reads through MiXCR, listing each CDR3 protein once. The table includes around 300,000 distinct CDR3 sequences, roughly 8% detected once. Sequenced: PBMCs or a T cell subset sorted from them (not recorded which). Receptors were obtained from a young man who had mild COVID-19 (a few samples of this study predate the infection). Cell type and time point are not known.

In its sample, this clonotype was seen many times. The J gene is TRBJ2-3, the V gene TRBV5-1; no definite D call. Germline CDR1 and CDR2: SGHRS and YFSETQ. There are 14 residues in the CDR3. V lost 3 bases and J 4 bases, leaving 12 bases between the germline ends. The CDR3 here is CASSSIPSADTQYF. DNA of the CDR3: TGCGCCAGCAGCTCCATCCCGAGCGCAGATACGCAGTATTTT.

This clonotype was picked up many times. The chain employs TRBV6-5 and TRBJ1-1; D gene unclear. This CDR3 is 13 amino acids long. V was trimmed by 6 bases and J by 3 bases, leaving 11 bases between them. Per the germline V gene, CDR1 is MNHEY and CDR2 is SVGAGI. This CDR3 reads CASSLGRDTEAFF. The CDR3 DNA reads TGTGCCAGCAGCTTAGGTCGGGACACTGAAGCTTTCTTT.

There are many counts of this clonotype. One base away lies a much larger clone, so this may be a sequencing read error. V is TRBV2 and J is TRBJ2-5; D is ambiguous. This CDR3 region has 11 residues. Deletions cut 6 bases from V and 5 bases from J, with 7 bases between. Germline V gene sequence: CDR1 SNHLY, CDR2 FYNNEI. DNA of the CDR3: TGTGCCAGCAGGTTAGAGGAGACCCAGTACTTC. Amino acid sequence: CASRLEETQYF.

The chain recombines TRBV20-1 with TRBJ1-5, with 7 bases that match TRBD1. Germline V gene data show CDR1 as DFQATT and CDR2 as SNEGSKA (reference sequence). CDR3 size: 12 residues. The junction had 2 bases not matched to a gene; V was cut back by 4 bases and J by 5 bases. The CDR3 bases are TGCAGTGCTAACAGGGGCGATCAGCCCCAGCATTTT. It yields the protein CSANRGDQPQHF.

This clonotype has a handful of counts. Because the CDR3's place on the DNA is in doubt, the DNA is left out and the CDR3 is given as listed by TCRdb. The chain's CDR3 is CASSFGTGTFF. This sequence joins TRBV12-3 or TRBV12-4 and TRBJ1-1; the D segment call TRBD1 is taken from the table without a DNA check. The CDR3 has 11 residues if both end residues are counted.

The rearrangement uses TRBV18 and TRBJ1-2, with TRBD1 as a possible D gene (6 bases). The CDR3 consists of 13 residues. Trimming cost V 2 bases and J 4 bases, with 8 bases left between them. Germline values: CDR1 KGHSH, CDR2 LQKENI. In DNA form, the CDR3 reads TGTGCCAGCTCACCATCACAGGGCTATGGCTACACCTTC. Protein: CASSPSQGYGYTF. The full variable domain, rest sourced from reference TRBV18 and TRBJ1-2, is NAGVMQNPRHLVRRRGQEARLRCSPMKGHSHVYWYRQLPEEGLKFMVYLQKENIIDESGMPKERFSAEFPKEGPSILRIQQVVRGDSAAYFCASSPSQGYGYTFGSGTRLTVV.

There are a few counts of this clonotype. The chain is built from TRBV6-2 or TRBV6-3 and TRBJ1-2, with D possibly matching TRBD1 (6 bases). Germline V gives CDR1 MNHEY, CDR2 SVGEGT. V dropped 8 bases and J dropped 4 bases, with 14 bases sitting between them. The CDR3 is 13 residues long. CDR3 region: CASRPGQLYGYTF. DNA for the CDR3: TGTGCCAGCCGCCCTGGACAGCTCTATGGCTACACCTTC.

This clonotype was detected ten times or more. The V and J genes are TRBV4-1 and TRBJ2-3, with D uncertain. Trimming removed 2 bases at V and 4 bases at J, with 7 bases between. There are 13 residues in the CDR3. Germline V gives CDR1 MGHRA, CDR2 YSYEKL. The CDR3 protein is CASSQPGADTQYF. The CDR3 nucleotides read TGCGCCAGCAGCCAACCGGGTGCAGATACGCAGTATTTT.

This clonotype was counted between two and nine times. The chain uses TRBV5-6 and TRBJ2-2, with D maybe TRBD2 (5 bases). The CDR3 covers 16 residues. Looked up from germline, CDR1 is SGHDT and CDR2 is YYEEEE. V was pared by 4 bases and J by 2 bases, with 15 bases between. The CDR3 loop is CASSPDGVTNTGELFF. The DNA for the CDR3 is TGTGCCAGCAGCCCGGACGGGGTCACAAACACCGGGGAGCTGTTTTTT.

The chain joins TRBV7-9 to TRBJ2-3; 9 nucleotides align to TRBD2. The CDR3 runs 17 residues. CDR1 SEHNR and CDR2 FQNEAQ come from the germline V gene (reference sequence). The trim removed 5 bases at V and 6 bases at J, leaving 15 bases unmatched. CDR3 bases: TGTGCCAGCAGCCTCTTCGGTAGCGGGGGCCCAGGGGATACGCAGTATTTT. Its protein is CASSLFGSGGPGDTQYF.

This clonotype occurred a few times. This chain links TRBV12-3 or TRBV12-4 with TRBJ2-7; 7 bases map to TRBD2. With 4 bases clipped from V and 2 bases from J, the junction kept 8 bases outside the gene matches. The CDR3 contains 15 residues. CDR3 region: CASSWGRARTYEQYF. The CDR3 DNA follows: TGTGCCAGCAGTTGGGGGAGGGCGAGAACCTACGAGCAGTACTTC.

J is TRBJ1-2 and V is TRBV11-2, with D possibly matching TRBD1 (6 bases). Per the germline V gene, CDR1 is SGHAT and CDR2 is FQNNGV. This CDR3 region has 16 residues. Trimming shortened V by 1 base and J by 4 bases, and 16 bases separated the two germline ends. The CDR3 bases are TGTGCCAGCAGCTTAGGTCCTTACGACAGGTCCTATGGCTACACCTTC. It yields the protein CASSLGPYDRSYGYTF.

This clonotype was counted only a few times. This chain joins TRBV4-1 and TRBJ2-5; D gene unclear. The CDR3 is made up of 13 amino acids. The germline gives CDR1 MGHRA, CDR2 YSYEKL. With 2 bases removed from V and 3 bases from J, the gap between germline ends came to 7 bases. This CDR3 is CASSQPREETQYF. As DNA, the CDR3 is TGCGCCAGCAGCCAACCTCGGGAAGAGACCCAGTACTTC.